The entry below gives a single T cell receptor (beta chain) sequence along with its context. As handled by the study authors: Amplifying reference gene primers gave estimates of nucleated cell counts. Sequencing used immunoSEQ multiplex PCR; TCRdb keeps in-frame clones, though not all of them. V and J calls and clone size follow that table, whereas D and trimming were derived from the DNA. The sample gives about 99,000 clones, 80% to 90% of which show up once; 4% to 6% is in the top ten. The sample is drawn from a study of blood T cell repertoires in COVID-19. Study background: COVID-19 samples collected from the United States, Italy and Spain covered acute and convalescent phases. Sources were T cells, B-cell-depleted T cells, or PBMCs; the material itself was cDNA or gDNA.

The CDR3 has 13 amino acids. Germline CDR1 is MGHRA and CDR2 is YSYEKL. V was pared by 1 base and J by 1 base, with 4 bases between. This chain uses TRBV4-1 with TRBJ1-1; unclear D gene. The sequence was obtained from a man aged 60 to 75 with acute or convalescent COVID-19. Sample: peripheral blood. The CDR3 region is CASSQVQNTEAFF. Written as DNA, the CDR3 is TGCGCCAGCAGCCAAGTCCAGAACACTGAAGCTTTCTTT.